This entry is about one T cell receptor beta chain. Donors uniformly comprised healthy Caucasians. This CDR3 contains 20 residues. J was trimmed by 0 bases and V by 2 bases; bases with no gene match: 15. The germline CDR1 and CDR2 sequences are MNHEY and SMNVEV (reference sequence). This entry is derived from a study of identical twins. TCRdb recomputed calls from the 5' RACE reads with MiXCR, one row per CDR3 protein. This table holds 510,000 or so distinct CDR3 sequences, 13% to 15% found once. The sample also formed part of further work on yellow fever vaccine responses in identical twins. That report notes: Reportedly, the T cell response mounted by twins to vaccine seemed partly convergent, partly personalized.

The receptor comes from a woman aged 18 to 35 in good health. The chain uses TRBV27 and TRBJ2-1, with 8 bases aligning to TRBD2. Sequencing was carried out using CD4+ T cells sorted from blood. DNA of the CDR3: TGTGCCAGCAGTTTAAGGCTGCGGGAGGCCCCGCCGAGCTCCTACAATGAGCAGTTCTTC. Protein product: CASSLRLREAPPSSYNEQFF.